The entry that follows covers one T cell receptor (beta chain) sequence. The germline CDR1 and CDR2 sequences are SGHTA and FQGNSA. The CDR3 sequence is 15 residues long. Trimming cost V 6 bases and J 0 bases, with 12 bases left between them. These data are taken from a study of early T cells in non-severe SARS-CoV-2 infection. Study summary: Unsorted whole blood bulk RNA was sequenced, with unpaired chains.

The TCR library protocol was used to attach unique molecular identifiers. These identifiers were attached to individual cDNA molecules. TCRdb re-analysed the 5' RACE reads in MiXCR, keeping a single row per CDR3 protein. The table lists under 85,000 distinct CDR3 sequences, around 15% of them singletons. This sequence was found in an adult who was a healthcare worker with PCR-confirmed SARS-CoV-2 infection or an uninfected control (not recorded which). This chain uses TRBV7-2 with TRBJ1-5, with a possible D match to TRBD1 (6 bases). Sequencing used whole blood, obtained at baseline. DNA of the CDR3: TGTGCCAGCAGGTTGGACAGTAATAGCAATCAGCCCCAGCATTTT. This gives the protein CASRLDSNSNQPQHF. Together with reference TRBV7-2 and TRBJ1-5, the CDR3 gives the full variable domain: GAGVSQSPSNKVTEKGKDVELRCDPISGHTALYWYRQSLGQGLEFLIYFQGNSAPDKSGLPSDRFSAERTGGSVSTLTIQRTQQEDSAVYLCASRLDSNSNQPQHFGDGTRLSIL.